The T cell receptor (beta chain) under discussion was sequenced for a study of T-cell reconstitution after alpha-beta-depleted transplantation in children. This CDR3 spans 16 amino acids. J gave up 4 bases and V 1 base, and 5 bases lay outside the gene matches. CDR1 is MGHRA and CDR2 is YSYEKL in the germline V gene. Preparation of the TCRbeta library involved a method that used unique molecular identifiers. One entry per CDR3 protein results from TCRdb running MiXCR on the PCR reads. Among about 90,000 distinct CDR3 sequences listed, about 16% were seen once. This clonotype has just a few counts. The clonotype was recovered from a male patient under 10 years old who had a stem cell transplant for acute lymphoblastic leukemia, so the T cells may come from the graft donor. J is TRBJ2-5 and V is TRBV4-1; 11 bases map to TRBD2. The sequences come from PBMCs, mostly from graft donor cells, collected 180 days after TCRalphabeta/CD19-depleted stem cell transplant. CDR3 sequence (DNA): TGCGCCAGCAGCCAAGTCCTAGCGGGGGGAAGAGAGACCCAGTACTTC. This translates into CASSQVLAGGRETQYF.